This T cell receptor beta chain was found in a study of T-cell memory formation after mild COVID-19. The CDR3 runs 15 residues. With 5 bases removed from V and 3 bases from J, the gap between germline ends came to 17 bases. CDR1 is SGHVS, CDR2 FNYEAQ, per germline. MiXCR, applied by TCRdb to the 5' RACE reads, yields one record per CDR3 protein. The sample carries a few hundred thousand distinct CDR3 sequences, around 19% recorded once. Sequenced material: PBMCs or a T cell subset sorted from them (not recorded which). The genes are TRBV7-6 and TRBJ2-7, with D possibly being TRBD1 (6 bases). The TCR was taken from a man aged 18 to 35 who had mild COVID-19 (a few samples of this study predate the infection). Cell type and time point are not known. The CDR3 loop is CASSPLTGAYYEQYF. CDR3 DNA: TGTGCCAGCAGCCCACTGACAGGAGCTTACTACGAGCAGTACTTC.